This T cell receptor (beta chain) was captured by sequencing in a study of OX40 agonist ivuxolimab in advanced cancers. Sequenced by immunoSEQ multiplex PCR; TCRdb stores in-frame clones only, minus some. The sample records tens of thousands of clones, approximately 84% being singletons. The V end lost 5 bases, the J end lost 6 bases, and 10 bases lay between the germline ends. The length of the CDR3 is 12 residues. Germline values: CDR1 LNHDA, CDR2 SQIVND (reference sequence). The chain joins TRBV19 to TRBJ1-2; D gene uncertain. This receptor was obtained from an adult with an advanced solid tumor such as melanoma, head and neck, liver or kidney cancer. The material sequenced was CD4+ or CD8+ T cells sorted from blood, taken in a trial of the OX40 agonist ivuxolimab. The CDR3 spells CASSERVDGYTF. For the CDR3, the DNA is TGTGCCAGTAGTGAACGCGTTGATGGCTACACCTTC.